Described below is a single T cell receptor beta chain sequence and its context. These data belong to a study of T cells in tuberculosis. Turning to the study itself: IGRA-negative adolescents, IGRA-positive adolescents with latent tuberculosis and adults with active tuberculosis formed this South African cohort.

On average about 100,000 T cells per donor were immunosequenced. Clones were sequenced by immunoSEQ multiplex PCR, and TCRdb holds only the in-frame ones, with some missing. The sample holds roughly 32,000 clones; over 95% are singletons and the top ten take roughly 2.5%. CDR1 and CDR2 from the germline V gene are SGDLS and YYNGEE. This CDR3 region has 13 residues. V gave up 4 bases and J gave up 4 bases; unmatched junction bases: 2. The V gene is TRBV9, the J gene TRBJ2-1; 7 nucleotides match TRBD2. Input material: PBMCs. This receptor was obtained from a donor aged 10-29 years with latent tuberculosis or without tuberculosis infection. The CDR3 here is CASSKGLYNEQFF. Here the CDR3 DNA reads TGTGCCAGCAGCAAGGGACTATACAATGAGCAGTTCTTC.